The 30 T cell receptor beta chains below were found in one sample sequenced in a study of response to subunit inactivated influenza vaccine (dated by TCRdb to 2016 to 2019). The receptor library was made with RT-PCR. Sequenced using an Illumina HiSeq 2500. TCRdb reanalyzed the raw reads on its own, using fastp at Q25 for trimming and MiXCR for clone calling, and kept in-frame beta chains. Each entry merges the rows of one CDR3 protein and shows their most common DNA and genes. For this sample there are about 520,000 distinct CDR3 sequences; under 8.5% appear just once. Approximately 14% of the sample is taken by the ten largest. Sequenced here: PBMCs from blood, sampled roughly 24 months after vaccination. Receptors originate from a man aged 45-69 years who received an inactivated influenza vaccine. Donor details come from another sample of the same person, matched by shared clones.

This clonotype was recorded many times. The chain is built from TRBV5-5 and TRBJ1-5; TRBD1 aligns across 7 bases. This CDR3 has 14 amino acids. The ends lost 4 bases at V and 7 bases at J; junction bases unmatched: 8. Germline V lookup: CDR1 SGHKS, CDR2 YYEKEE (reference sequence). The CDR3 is CASSVGQAIQPQHF. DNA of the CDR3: TGTGCCAGCAGCGTTGGACAGGCAATCCAGCCCCAGCATTTT. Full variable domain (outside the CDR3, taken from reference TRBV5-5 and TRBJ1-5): DAGVTQSPTHLIKTRGQQVTLRCSPISGHKSVSWYQQVLGQGPQFIFQYYEKEERGRGNFPDRFSARQFPNYSSELNVNALLLGDSALYLCASSVGQAIQPQHFGDGTRLSIL.

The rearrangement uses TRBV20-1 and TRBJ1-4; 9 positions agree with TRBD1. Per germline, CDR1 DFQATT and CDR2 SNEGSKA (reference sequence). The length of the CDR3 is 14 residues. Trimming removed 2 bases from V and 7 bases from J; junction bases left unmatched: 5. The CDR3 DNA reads TGCAGTGCTAGATCCGGGACAGGGACTGAAAAACTGTTTTTT. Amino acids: CSARSGTGTEKLFF.

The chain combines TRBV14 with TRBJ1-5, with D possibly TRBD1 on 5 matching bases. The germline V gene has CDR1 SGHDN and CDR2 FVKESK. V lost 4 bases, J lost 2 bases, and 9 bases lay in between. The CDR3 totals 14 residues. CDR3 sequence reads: CASSPGGGNQPQHF. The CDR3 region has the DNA TGTGCCAGCAGCCCTGGGGGAGGCAATCAGCCCCAGCATTTT.

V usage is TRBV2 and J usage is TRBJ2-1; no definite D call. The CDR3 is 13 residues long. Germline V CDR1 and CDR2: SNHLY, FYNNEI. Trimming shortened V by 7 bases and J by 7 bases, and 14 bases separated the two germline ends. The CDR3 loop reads CASNAVLSNEQFF. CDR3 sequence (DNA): TGTGCCAGCAATGCTGTCCTTTCAAATGAGCAGTTCTTC. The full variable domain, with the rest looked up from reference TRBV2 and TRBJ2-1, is EPEVTQTPSHQVTQMGQEVILRCVPISNHLYFYWYRQILGQKVEFLVSFYNNEISEKSEIFDDQFSVERPDGSNFTLKIRSTKLEDSAMYFCASNAVLSNEQFFGPGTRLTVL.

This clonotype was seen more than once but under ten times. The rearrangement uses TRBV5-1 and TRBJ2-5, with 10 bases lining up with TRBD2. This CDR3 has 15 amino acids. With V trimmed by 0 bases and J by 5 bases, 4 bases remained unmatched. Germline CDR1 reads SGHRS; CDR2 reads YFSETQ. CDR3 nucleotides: TGCGCCAGCAGCTTGGACGGGACTAGCGACGAGACCCAGTACTTC. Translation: CASSLDGTSDETQYF.

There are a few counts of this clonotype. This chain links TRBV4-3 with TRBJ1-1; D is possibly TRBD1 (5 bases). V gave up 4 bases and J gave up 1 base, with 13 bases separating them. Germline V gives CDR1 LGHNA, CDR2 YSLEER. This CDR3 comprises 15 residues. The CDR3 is CASSLGRGSNTEAFF. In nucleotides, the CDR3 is TGCGCCAGCAGCCTGGGAAGGGGTTCGAACACTGAAGCTTTCTTT.

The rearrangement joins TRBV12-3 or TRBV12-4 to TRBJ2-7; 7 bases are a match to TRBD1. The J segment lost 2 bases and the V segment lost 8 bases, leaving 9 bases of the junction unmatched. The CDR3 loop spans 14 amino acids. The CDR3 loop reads CASALGDRPYEQYF. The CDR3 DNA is TGTGCCAGCGCCCTCGGGGACAGACCCTACGAGCAGTACTTC.

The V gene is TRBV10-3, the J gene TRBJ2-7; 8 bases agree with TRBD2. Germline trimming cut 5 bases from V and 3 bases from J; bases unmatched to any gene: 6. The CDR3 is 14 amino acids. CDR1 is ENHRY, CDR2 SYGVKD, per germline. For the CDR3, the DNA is TGTGCCATCAGTATAGCGGGAACTTTCTACGAGCAGTACTTC. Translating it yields CAISIAGTFYEQYF.

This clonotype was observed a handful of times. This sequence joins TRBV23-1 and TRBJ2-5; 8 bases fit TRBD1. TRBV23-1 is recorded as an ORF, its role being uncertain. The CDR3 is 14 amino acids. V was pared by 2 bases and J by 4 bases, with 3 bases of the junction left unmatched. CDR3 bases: TGCGCCAGCAGTCAACCCAGGGGGCGAGAGACCCAGTACTTC. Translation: CASSQPRGRETQYF.

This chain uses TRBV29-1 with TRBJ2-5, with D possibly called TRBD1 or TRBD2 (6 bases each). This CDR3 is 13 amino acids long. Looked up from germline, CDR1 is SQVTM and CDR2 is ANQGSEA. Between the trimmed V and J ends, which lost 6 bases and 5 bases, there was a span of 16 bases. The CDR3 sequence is CSVKGGQEETQYF. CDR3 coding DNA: TGCAGCGTCAAGGGGGGCCAAGAGGAGACCCAGTACTTC.

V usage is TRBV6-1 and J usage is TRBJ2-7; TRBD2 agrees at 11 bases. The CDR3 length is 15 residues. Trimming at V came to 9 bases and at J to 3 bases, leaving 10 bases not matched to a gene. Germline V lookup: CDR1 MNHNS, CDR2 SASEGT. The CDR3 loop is CASCERLAGFYEQYF. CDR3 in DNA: TGTGCCAGTTGTGAAAGACTAGCGGGATTCTACGAGCAGTACTTC.

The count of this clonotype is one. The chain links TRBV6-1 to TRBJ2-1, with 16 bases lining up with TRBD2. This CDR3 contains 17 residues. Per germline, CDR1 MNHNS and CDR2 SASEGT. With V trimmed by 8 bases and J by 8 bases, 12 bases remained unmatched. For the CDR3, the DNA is TGTGCCAGCGCTGGGACTAGCGGGGGGGCCTGGGTAGATGAGCAGTTCTTC. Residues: CASAGTSGGAWVDEQFF.

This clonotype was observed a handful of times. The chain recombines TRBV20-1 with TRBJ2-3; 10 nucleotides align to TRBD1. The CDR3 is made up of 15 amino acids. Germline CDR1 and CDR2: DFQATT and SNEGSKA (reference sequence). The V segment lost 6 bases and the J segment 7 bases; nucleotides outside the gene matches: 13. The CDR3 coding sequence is TGCAGTGCCCAATCCGGGACAGGGGATTTGTATACGCAGTATTTT. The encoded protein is CSAQSGTGDLYTQYF.

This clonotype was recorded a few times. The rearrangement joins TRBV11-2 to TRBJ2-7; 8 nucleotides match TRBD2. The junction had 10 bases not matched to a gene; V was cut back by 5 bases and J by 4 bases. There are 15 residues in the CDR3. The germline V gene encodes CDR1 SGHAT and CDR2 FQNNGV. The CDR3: CASSLIAGTGYEQYF. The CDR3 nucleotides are TGTGCCAGCAGCCTAATAGCGGGGACGGGGTACGAGCAGTACTTC.

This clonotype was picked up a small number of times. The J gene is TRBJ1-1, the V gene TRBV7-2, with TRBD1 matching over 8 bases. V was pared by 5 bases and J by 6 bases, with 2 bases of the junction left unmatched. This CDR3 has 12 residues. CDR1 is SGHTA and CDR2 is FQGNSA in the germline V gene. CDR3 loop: CASSGQGSEAFF. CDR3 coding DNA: TGTGCCAGCAGCGGACAGGGCTCTGAAGCTTTCTTT.

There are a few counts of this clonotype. CDR3 DNA: TGCAGTGCTATGGACTTGGGGTTGAAAAACATTCAGTACTTC. It codes for CSAMDLGLKNIQYF. The gene calls are TRBV20-1 and TRBJ2-4; a possible D gene is TRBD2 (5 bases). Germline assignment: CDR1 DFQATT and CDR2 SNEGSKA (reference sequence). Trimming stripped 4 bases from V and 4 bases from J, with 14 bases between. The CDR3 is 14 amino acids.

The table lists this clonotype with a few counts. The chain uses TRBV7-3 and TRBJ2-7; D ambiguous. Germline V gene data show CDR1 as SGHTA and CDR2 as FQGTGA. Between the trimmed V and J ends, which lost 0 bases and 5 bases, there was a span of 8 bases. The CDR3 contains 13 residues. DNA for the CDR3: TGTGCCAGCAGCTTAACGGGGAAGAACGAGCAGTACTTC. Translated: CASSLTGKNEQYF.

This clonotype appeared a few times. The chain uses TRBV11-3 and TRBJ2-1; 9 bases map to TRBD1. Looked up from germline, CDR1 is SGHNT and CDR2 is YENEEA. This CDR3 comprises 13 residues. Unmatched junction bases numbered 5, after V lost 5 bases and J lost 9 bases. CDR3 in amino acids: CASSHDRGSEQFF. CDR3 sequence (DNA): TGTGCCAGCAGCCACGACAGGGGGAGTGAGCAGTTCTTC.

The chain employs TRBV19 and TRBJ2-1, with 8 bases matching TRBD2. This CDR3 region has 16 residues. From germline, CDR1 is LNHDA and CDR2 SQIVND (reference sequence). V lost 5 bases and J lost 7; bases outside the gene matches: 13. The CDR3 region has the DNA TGTGCCAGTAGTCCAATCACTAGCGGATTGGGGAATGAGCAGTTCTTC. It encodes CASSPITSGLGNEQFF. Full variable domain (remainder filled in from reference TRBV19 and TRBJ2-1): DGGITQSPKYLFRKEGQNVTLSCEQNLNHDAMYWYRQDPGQGLRLIYYSQIVNDFQKGDIAEGYSVSREKKESFPLTVTSAQKNPTAFYLCASSPITSGLGNEQFFGPGTRLTVL.

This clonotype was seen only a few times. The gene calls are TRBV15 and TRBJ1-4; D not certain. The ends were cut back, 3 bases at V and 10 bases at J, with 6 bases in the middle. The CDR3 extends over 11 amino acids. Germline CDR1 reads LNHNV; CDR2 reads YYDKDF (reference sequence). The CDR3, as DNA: TGTGCCACCAGCAGCCTGGGAAAACTGTTTTTT. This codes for CATSSLGKLFF.

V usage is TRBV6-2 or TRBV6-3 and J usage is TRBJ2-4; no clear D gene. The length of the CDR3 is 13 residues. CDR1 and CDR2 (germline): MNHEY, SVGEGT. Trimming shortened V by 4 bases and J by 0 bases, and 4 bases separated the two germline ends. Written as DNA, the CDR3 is TGTGCCAGCAGTTCCCAAGCCAAAAACATTCAGTACTTC. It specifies CASSSQAKNIQYF.

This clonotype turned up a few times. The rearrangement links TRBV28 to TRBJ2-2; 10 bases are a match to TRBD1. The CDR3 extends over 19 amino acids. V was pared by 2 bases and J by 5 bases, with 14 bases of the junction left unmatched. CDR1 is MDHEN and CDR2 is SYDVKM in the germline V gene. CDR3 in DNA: TGTGCCAGCAGTTTAGACCCGGGGACAGGGGTTTTTCGGACCGGGGAGCTGTTTTTT. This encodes CASSLDPGTGVFRTGELFF.

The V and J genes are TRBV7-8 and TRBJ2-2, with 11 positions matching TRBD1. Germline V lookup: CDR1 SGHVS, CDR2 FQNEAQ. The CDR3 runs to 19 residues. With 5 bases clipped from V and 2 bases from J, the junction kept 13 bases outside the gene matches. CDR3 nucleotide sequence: TGTGCCAGCAGCCACACCCGGTTTGGACAGGGGGCCAACACCGGGGAGCTGTTTTTT. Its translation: CASSHTRFGQGANTGELFF. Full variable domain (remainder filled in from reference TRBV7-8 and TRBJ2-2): GAGVSQSPRYKVAKRGQDVALRCDPISGHVSLFWYQQALGQGPEFLTYFQNEAQLDKSGLPSDRFFAERPEGSVSTLKIQRTQQEDSAVYLCASSHTRFGQGANTGELFFGEGSRLTVL.

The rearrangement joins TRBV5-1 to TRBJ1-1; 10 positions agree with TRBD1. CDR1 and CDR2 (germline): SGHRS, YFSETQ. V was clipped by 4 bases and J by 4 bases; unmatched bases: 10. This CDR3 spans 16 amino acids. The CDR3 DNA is TGCGCCAGCAGCAGACGGACAGGGGGTGCTACCACTGAAGCTTTCTTT. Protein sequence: CASSRRTGGATTEAFF.

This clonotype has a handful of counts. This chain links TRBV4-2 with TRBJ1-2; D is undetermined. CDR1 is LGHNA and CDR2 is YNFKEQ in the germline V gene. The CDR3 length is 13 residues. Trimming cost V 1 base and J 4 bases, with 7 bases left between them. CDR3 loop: CASSQVDGYGYTF. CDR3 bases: TGTGCCAGCAGCCAAGTAGACGGCTATGGCTACACCTTC.

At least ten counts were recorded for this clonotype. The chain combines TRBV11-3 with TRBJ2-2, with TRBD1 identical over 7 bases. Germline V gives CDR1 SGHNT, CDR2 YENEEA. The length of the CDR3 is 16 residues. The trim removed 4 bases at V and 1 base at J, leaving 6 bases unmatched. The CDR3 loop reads CASSSWDSLNTGELFF. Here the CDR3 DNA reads TGTGCCAGCAGCTCGTGGGACAGCTTGAACACCGGGGAGCTGTTTTTT.

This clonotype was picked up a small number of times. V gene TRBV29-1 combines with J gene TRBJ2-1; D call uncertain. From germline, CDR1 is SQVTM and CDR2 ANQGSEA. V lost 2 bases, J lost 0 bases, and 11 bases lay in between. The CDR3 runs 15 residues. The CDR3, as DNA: TGCAGCGTTGAACGTCGGCTGAGCTCCTACAATGAGCAGTTCTTC. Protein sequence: CSVERRLSSYNEQFF.

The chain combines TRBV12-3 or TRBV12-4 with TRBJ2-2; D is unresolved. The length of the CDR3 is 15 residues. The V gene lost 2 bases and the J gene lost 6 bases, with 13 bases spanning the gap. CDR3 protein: CASSLMSRASGELFF. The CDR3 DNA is TGTGCCAGCAGTTTAATGTCCAGAGCTTCCGGGGAGCTGTTTTTT.

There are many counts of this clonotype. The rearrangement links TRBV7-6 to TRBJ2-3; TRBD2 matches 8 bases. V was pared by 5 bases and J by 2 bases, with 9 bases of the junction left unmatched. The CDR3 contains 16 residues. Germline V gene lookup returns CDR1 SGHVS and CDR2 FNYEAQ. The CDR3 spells CASSLAGGPLTDTQYF. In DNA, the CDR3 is TGTGCCAGCAGCCTTGCGGGGGGCCCTCTCACAGATACGCAGTATTTT.

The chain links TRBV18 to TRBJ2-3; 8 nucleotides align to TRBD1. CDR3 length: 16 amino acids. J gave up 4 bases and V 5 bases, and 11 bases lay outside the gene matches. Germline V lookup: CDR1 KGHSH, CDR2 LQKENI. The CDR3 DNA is TGTGCCAGCTCATCTTCCGGACAGGGAACATCAGATACGCAGTATTTT. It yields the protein CASSSSGQGTSDTQYF.